This TCR beta chain came from a study of T cell responses to AZD1222 COVID-19 vaccine. Sequencing was performed with immunoSEQ multiplex PCR; in TCRdb, only in-frame clones are kept and a portion is missing. Among roughly 180,000 clones listed, 80% to 90% were seen once. Germline lookup yields CDR1 MNHEY and CDR2 SMNVEV (reference sequence). The CDR3 has 16 residues. Trimming took off 7 bases at V and 2 bases at J, with 21 bases between the two ends. The source of this sequence is an adult in good health. Sequenced material: peripheral blood, taken on day 0 of AZD1222 vaccination. The chain joins TRBV27 to TRBJ2-7; the D gene is possibly TRBD2 (5 bases). CDR3 DNA sequence: TGTGCCAGCAACCCAAACCCGGGGTCGGCGGCCTACGAGCAGTACTTC. Protein product: CASNPNPGSAAYEQYF.